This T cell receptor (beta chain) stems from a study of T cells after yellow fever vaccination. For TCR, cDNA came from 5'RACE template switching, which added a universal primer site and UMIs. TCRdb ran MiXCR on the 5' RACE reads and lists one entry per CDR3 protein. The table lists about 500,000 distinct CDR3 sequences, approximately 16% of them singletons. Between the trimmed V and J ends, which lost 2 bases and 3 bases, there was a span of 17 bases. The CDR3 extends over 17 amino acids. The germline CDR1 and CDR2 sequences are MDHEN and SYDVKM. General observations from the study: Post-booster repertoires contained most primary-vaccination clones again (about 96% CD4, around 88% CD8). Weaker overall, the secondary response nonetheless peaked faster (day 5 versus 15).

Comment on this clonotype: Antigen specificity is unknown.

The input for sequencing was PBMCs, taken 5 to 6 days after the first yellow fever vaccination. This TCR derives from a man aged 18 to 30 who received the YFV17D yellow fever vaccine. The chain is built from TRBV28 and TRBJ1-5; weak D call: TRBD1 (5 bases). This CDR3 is CASSLGVGGVPNQPQHF. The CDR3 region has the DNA TGTGCCAGCAGTTTAGGAGTGGGAGGGGTCCCCAATCAGCCCCAGCATTTT.